Below are 10 T cell receptor beta chains sequenced from a single sample in a study of cytomegalovirus exposure and HLA in healthy donors (dated 2017 in TCRdb). The library was generated by the immunoSEQ multiplex PCR assay. The table was pulled from immuneACCESS by TCRdb, which kept in-frame rearrangements only. Such tables lose some clones; where checked, under half of the loss comes from unresolved V genes, and the rest has no known cause. Recorded for this sample are 130,000 or so clones; about 88% of them occurred a single time. The top ten clonotypes cover 8% to 9.5% of the sample. Source material: PBMCs. These receptors all come from a woman between 18 and 30 years old in good health and CMV-seropositive.

In this sample, this clone turned up a few times. The chain recombines TRBV21-1 with TRBJ2-7; the D call of TRBD1 is as the table states it, not checked on the DNA. TRBV21-1 constitutes a pseudogene. The CDR3 covers 13 residues. The CDR3 coding sequence is TGTGCCAGCAGCAAAGCGCAGGATTACGAGCAGTACTTC. This gives the protein CASSKAQDYEQYF.

The gene calls are TRBV18 and TRBJ2-3, with D hard to call. The V end lost 2 bases, the J end lost 3 bases, and 9 bases lay between the germline ends. Germline V gene sequence: CDR1 KGHSH, CDR2 LQKENI. CDR3 length: 14 amino acids. The CDR3 DNA sequence: TGTGCCAGCTCACCAAGAGGTCTAACAGATACGCAGTATTTT. As protein: CASSPRGLTDTQYF.

The chain employs TRBV9 and TRBJ2-2; 7 nucleotides align to TRBD1. The CDR3 is 15 amino acids. After removal of 0 bases from V and 6 bases from J, the junction contained 5 bases not matched to a gene. In germline, CDR1 is SGDLS, CDR2 YYNGEE. CDR3 coding DNA: TGTGCCAGCAGCGTAGACCCCGGGACAGCCGGGGAGCTGTTTTTT. Translation: CASSVDPGTAGELFF. Combining the CDR3 with reference TRBV9 and TRBJ2-2 gives the whole variable domain DSGVTQTPKHLITATGQRVTLRCSPRSGDLSVYWYQQSLDQGLQFLIQYYNGEERAKGNILERFSAQQFPDLHSELNLSSLELGDSALYFCASSVDPGTAGELFFGEGSRLTVL.

V and J are TRBV2 and TRBJ2-4, with TRBD1 matching over 8 bases. The CDR3 contains 13 residues. CDR1 SNHLY and CDR2 FYNNEI come from the germline V gene. Germline trimming cut 9 bases from V and 4 bases from J; bases unmatched to any gene: 5. CDR3 sequence: CASVGQGKNIQYF. In DNA, the CDR3 is TGTGCCAGTGTTGGACAGGGAAAAAACATTCAGTACTTC.

This sequence joins TRBV18 and TRBJ1-2; 8 bases fit TRBD1. Germline CDR1 reads KGHSH; CDR2 reads LQKENI. The CDR3 extends over 12 amino acids. V shed 3 bases, J shed 6 bases, and the junction held 0 bases outside the gene matches. The DNA for the CDR3 is TGTGCCAGCTCACCGACAGGGGATGGCTACACCTTC. Residues: CASSPTGDGYTF.

This chain uses TRBV5-1 with TRBJ2-2; TRBD1 aligns across 9 bases. V lost 4 bases and J lost 6; bases outside the gene matches: 7. The CDR3 runs 15 residues. The germline gives CDR1 SGHRS, CDR2 YFSETQ. The CDR3 sequence is CASSATGQGSGELFF. CDR3 nucleotide sequence: TGCGCCAGCAGCGCCACGGGACAGGGCTCCGGGGAGCTGTTTTTT.

The chain joins TRBV2 to TRBJ1-1; 7 nucleotides agree with TRBD1. The J segment lost 1 base and the V segment lost 9 bases, leaving 5 bases of the junction unmatched. This CDR3 has 13 amino acids. Germline CDR1 SNHLY, CDR2 FYNNEI. CDR3 residues: CASYRGRNTEAFF. As DNA, the CDR3 is TGTGCCAGTTACAGGGGTAGGAACACTGAAGCTTTCTTT.

The chain joins TRBV28 to TRBJ1-5, with 9 bases that match TRBD1. CDR1 and CDR2 (germline): MDHEN, SYDVKM. V lost 6 bases, J lost 4 bases, and 10 bases stayed unmatched. The CDR3 sequence is 16 residues long. CDR3 sequence reads: CASRDRGDQRNQPQHF. The CDR3 nucleotides are TGTGCCAGCAGGGACAGGGGAGATCAAAGAAATCAGCCCCAGCATTTT.

The chain links TRBV5-4 to TRBJ2-7; the match to TRBD1 covers 7 bases. Germline CDR1 reads SGHNT; CDR2 reads YYREEE (reference sequence). The trim removed 7 bases at V and 4 bases at J, leaving 5 bases unmatched. This CDR3 contains 12 residues. CDR3 DNA: TGTGCCAGCTCTCAGGACAGGTACGAGCAGTACTTC. It yields the protein CASSQDRYEQYF.

CDR3 coding DNA: TGCGCCAGCAGCCAAGAGGCTAGCGGGGGGTACAATGAGCAGTTCTTC. It encodes CASSQEASGGYNEQFF. The V and J genes are TRBV4-3 and TRBJ2-1, with 11 positions matching TRBD2. The CDR3 loop spans 16 amino acids. Germline V lookup: CDR1 LGHNA, CDR2 YSLEER. V gave up 0 bases and J gave up 4 bases; unmatched junction bases: 2.